This TCR beta chain was recovered during a study of cytomegalovirus exposure and HLA in healthy donors. The ends were cut back, 3 bases at V and 1 base at J, with 10 bases in the middle. The germline V gene encodes CDR1 WSHSY and CDR2 SAAADI. CDR3 size: 16 residues. Researchers ran the PCR with 60 Vbeta and 13 Jbeta primers. The table came from immunoSEQ multiplex PCR; TCRdb's copy has only in-frame clones and leaves some out. The top ten clones hold approximately 10% of a sample with 95,000 to 110,000 clones, around 76% of them seen once. Sequencing was performed on PBMCs. The source of this sequence is a woman under 30 in good health and CMV-seropositive. The chain has TRBV10-2 and TRBJ2-6; D is possibly TRBD2 (6 bases). CDR3 loop: CASSDDGGSGANVLTF. CDR3 nucleotide sequence: TGCGCCAGCAGTGACGACGGGGGTTCTGGGGCCAACGTCCTGACTTTC.